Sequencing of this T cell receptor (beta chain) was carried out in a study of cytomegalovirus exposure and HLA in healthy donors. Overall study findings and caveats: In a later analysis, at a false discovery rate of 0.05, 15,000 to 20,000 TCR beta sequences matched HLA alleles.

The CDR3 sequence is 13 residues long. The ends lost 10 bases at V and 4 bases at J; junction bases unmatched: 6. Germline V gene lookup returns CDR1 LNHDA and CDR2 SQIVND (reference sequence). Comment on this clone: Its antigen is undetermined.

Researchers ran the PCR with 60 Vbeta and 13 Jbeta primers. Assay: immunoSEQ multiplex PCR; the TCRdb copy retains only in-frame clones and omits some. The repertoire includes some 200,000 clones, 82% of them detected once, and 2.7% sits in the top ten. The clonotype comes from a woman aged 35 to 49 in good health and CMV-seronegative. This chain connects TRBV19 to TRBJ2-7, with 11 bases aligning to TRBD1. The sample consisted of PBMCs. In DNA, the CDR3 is TGTGCCACCCAGGACAGGGGGCTTTACGAGCAGTACTTC. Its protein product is CATQDRGLYEQYF. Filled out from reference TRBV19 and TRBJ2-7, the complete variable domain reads DGGITQSPKYLFRKEGQNVTLSCEQNLNHDAMYWYRQDPGQGLRLIYYSQIVNDFQKGDIAEGYSVSREKKESFPLTVTSAQKNPTAFYLCATQDRGLYEQYFGPGTRLTVT.